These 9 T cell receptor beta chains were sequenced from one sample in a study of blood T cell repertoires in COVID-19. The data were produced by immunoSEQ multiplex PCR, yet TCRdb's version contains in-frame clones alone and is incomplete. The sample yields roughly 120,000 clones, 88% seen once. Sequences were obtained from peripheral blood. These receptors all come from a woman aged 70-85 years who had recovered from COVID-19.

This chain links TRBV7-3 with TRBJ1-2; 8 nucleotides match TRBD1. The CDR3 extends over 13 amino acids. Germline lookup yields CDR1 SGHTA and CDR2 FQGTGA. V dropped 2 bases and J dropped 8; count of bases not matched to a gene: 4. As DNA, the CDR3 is TGTGCCAGCAGCTTAGACAGGGGAGGCGGCTACACCTTC. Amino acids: CASSLDRGGGYTF.

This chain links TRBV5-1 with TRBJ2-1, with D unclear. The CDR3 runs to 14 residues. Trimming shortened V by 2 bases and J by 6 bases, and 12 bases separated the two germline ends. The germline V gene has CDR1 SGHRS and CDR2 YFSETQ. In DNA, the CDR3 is TGCGCCAGCAGCTTATGGGCAGAACCCAATGAGCAGTTCTTC. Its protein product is CASSLWAEPNEQFF.

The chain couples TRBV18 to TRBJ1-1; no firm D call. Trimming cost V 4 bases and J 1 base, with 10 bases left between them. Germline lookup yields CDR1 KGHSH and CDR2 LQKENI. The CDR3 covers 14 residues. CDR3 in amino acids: CASSLQRPNTEAFF. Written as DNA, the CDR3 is TGTGCCAGCTCACTCCAGAGGCCGAACACTGAAGCTTTCTTT.

CDR3 residues: CASTFSGTGGLDTQYF. As DNA, the CDR3 is TGCGCCAGCACCTTCTCCGGGACAGGGGGCTTAGATACGCAGTATTTT. J is TRBJ2-3 and V is TRBV5-1; 12 bases line up with TRBD1. V shed 6 bases, J shed 5 bases, and the junction held 10 bases outside the gene matches. CDR1 is SGHRS, CDR2 YFSETQ, per germline. The CDR3 is 16 amino acids. Based on the CDR3 plus reference TRBV5-1 and TRBJ2-3, the full variable domain is KAGVTQTPRYLIKTRGQQVTLSCSPISGHRSVSWYQQTPGQGLQFLFEYFSETQRNKGNFPGRFSGRQFSNSRSEMNVSTLELGDSALYLCASTFSGTGGLDTQYFGPGTRLTVL.

DNA of the CDR3: TGTGCCAGCAGCCAAGAGGGGACAGGGGGTTCTCGCTACACCTTC. It translates to CASSQEGTGGSRYTF. This chain connects TRBV4-2 to TRBJ1-2, with 11 bases that match TRBD1. This CDR3 region has 15 residues. Germline V gene sequence: CDR1 LGHNA, CDR2 YNFKEQ. With 0 bases clipped from V and 9 bases from J, the junction kept 6 bases outside the gene matches.

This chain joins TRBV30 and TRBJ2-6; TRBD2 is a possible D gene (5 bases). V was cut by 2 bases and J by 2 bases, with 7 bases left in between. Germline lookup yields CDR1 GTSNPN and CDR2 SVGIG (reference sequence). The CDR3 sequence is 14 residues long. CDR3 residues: CAWSRGTGANVLTF. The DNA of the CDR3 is TGTGCCTGGAGTAGAGGGACTGGGGCCAACGTCCTGACTTTC.

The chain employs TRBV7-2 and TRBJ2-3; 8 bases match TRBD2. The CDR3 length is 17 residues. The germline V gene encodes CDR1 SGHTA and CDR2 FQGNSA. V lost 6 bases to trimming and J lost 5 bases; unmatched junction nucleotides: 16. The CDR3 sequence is CASRKRELSHFQDTQYF. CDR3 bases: TGTGCCAGCAGAAAGCGGGAGCTTTCCCATTTCCAAGATACGCAGTATTTT.

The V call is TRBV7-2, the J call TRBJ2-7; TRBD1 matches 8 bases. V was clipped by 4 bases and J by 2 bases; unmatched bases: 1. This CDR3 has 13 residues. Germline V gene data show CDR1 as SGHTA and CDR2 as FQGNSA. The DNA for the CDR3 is TGTGCCAGCAGCTGGACAGGGCCCTACGAGCAGTACTTC. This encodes CASSWTGPYEQYF.

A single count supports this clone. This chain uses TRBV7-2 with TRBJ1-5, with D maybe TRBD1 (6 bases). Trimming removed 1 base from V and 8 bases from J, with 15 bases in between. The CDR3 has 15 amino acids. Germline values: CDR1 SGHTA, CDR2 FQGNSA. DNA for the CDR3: TGTGCCAGCAGCTTAGAAGGGGGGGCCGGCGAGCCCCAGCATTTT. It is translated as CASSLEGGAGEPQHF.